This TCR beta chain was documented in a study of CXCR3-negative and CXCR3-positive naive CD8 T cells. Background on the study: The libraries together contributed about 135 million TRB reads, each supplying about 1.5 +/- 0.3 million.

Germline-derived CDR1 and CDR2 are WSHSY and SAAADI. The CDR3 spans 11 residues. With UMI labels, 5' RACE was used to prepare the TRB cDNA libraries. TCRdb derives one entry per CDR3 protein from the 5' RACE reads, leaving out DNA. This sample's table reports 40,000 to 55,000 distinct CDR3 sequences. With respect to this clonotype: The antigen remains undetermined.

Study-level findings and limits: Naive CXCR3-positive and CXCR3-negative cells shared similar TRBV-TRBJ usage, unlike memory cells. Most assays were run on fresh PBMCs (CXCR3 expression partially decreased after cryopreservation). The study found more hydrophobic TRB CDR3s in CXCR3-positive naive cells than in CXCR3-negative naive cells.

The source material was naive CXCR3- CD8+ T cells from blood. The subset is: CD45RO-CCR7+CD27+CD95- naive CD8+ T cells lacking CXCR3 (TNR3-). V gene TRBV10-2 combines with J gene TRBJ1-1. This receptor was obtained from a human donor in good health. Some clones in this sample may be carry-over from other donors' samples. The CDR3 region is CASSEGTEAFF.